One sample yielded the 24 T cell receptor beta chains listed below, sequenced in a study of cytomegalovirus exposure and HLA in healthy donors. PCR employed 60 Vbeta and 13 Jbeta primers. Clones were sequenced by immunoSEQ multiplex PCR, and TCRdb holds only the in-frame ones, with some missing. Among approximately 170,000 clones listed, around 85% were seen once. What was sequenced was PBMCs. These receptors all come from a boy younger than 10 in good health and CMV-seronegative.

In the case of this clone: Other DNA sequences within the sample encode an identical CDR3. The genes are TRBV19 and TRBJ2-5; D not certain. Germline V lookup: CDR1 LNHDA, CDR2 SQIVND (reference sequence). The CDR3 sequence is 11 residues long. Trimming removed 6 bases from V and 5 bases from J, with 7 bases in between. The CDR3 DNA is TGTGCCAGTAGATCGGGTGAGACCCAGTACTTC. This encodes CASRSGETQYF.

The V call is TRBV4-1, the J call TRBJ1-1; no reliable D call. Germline loops: CDR1 MGHRA, CDR2 YSYEKL. This CDR3 has 12 residues. With 8 bases removed from V and 0 bases from J, the gap between germline ends came to 7 bases. CDR3 DNA: TGCGCCAGCCGGTCTGTGAACACTGAAGCTTTCTTT. Translation gives CASRSVNTEAFF.

The rearrangement links TRBV28 to TRBJ2-3; D might be TRBD2 (5 bases). Trimming stripped 6 bases from V and 10 bases from J, with 14 bases between. The CDR3 sequence is 12 residues long. Looked up from germline, CDR1 is MDHEN and CDR2 is SYDVKM. The CDR3 DNA reads as TGTGCCAGCAGCCAAATGAGGGCCGCGCAGTATTTT. It is translated as CASSQMRAAQYF.

The V call is TRBV10-3, the J call TRBJ1-2, with D unclear. The ends were cut back, 8 bases at V and 2 bases at J, with 15 bases in the middle. Germline-derived CDR1 and CDR2 are ENHRY and SYGVKD. This CDR3 comprises 14 residues. CDR3 residues: CAILGTAENYGYTF. DNA of the CDR3: TGTGCCATCCTTGGTACAGCCGAAAACTATGGCTACACCTTC.

The CDR3 reads CASSATGMYYGYTF. The CDR3 DNA reads as TGTGCCAGCAGCGCAACCGGGATGTACTATGGCTACACCTTC. The chain links TRBV11-2 to TRBJ1-2, with D unclear. The CDR3 length is 14 residues. The V gene's germline CDR1 is SGHAT and CDR2 FQNNGV. V lost 5 bases to trimming and J lost 3 bases, with 13 bases between them.

This chain joins TRBV11-2 and TRBJ2-7; 9 bases are a match to TRBD1. Unmatched junction bases numbered 21, after V lost 5 bases and J lost 7 bases. The CDR3 covers 18 residues. Germline lookup yields CDR1 SGHAT and CDR2 FQNNGV. This CDR3 reads CASSTQRGDRDRVVEQYF. CDR3 DNA: TGTGCCAGCAGCACCCAAAGGGGAGACCGGGACAGGGTAGTTGAGCAGTACTTC.

The CDR3 nucleotides are TGCGCCAGCAGTTTCACAGCTTACGAGCAGTACGTC. This encodes CASSFTAYEQYV. The V and J genes are TRBV5-1 and TRBJ2-7, with D unresolved. V was trimmed by 5 bases and J by 4 bases, leaving 10 bases between them. In germline, CDR1 is SGHRS, CDR2 YFSETQ. The CDR3 runs 12 residues.

This clone was seen once. The chain recombines TRBV9 with TRBJ2-5; D perhaps matches TRBD2 (7 bases). The CDR3 is 15 residues long. Trimming took off 6 bases at V and 5 bases at J, with 20 bases between the two ends. Germline CDR1 SGDLS, CDR2 YYNGEE. Here the CDR3 reads CASNGGGGVGETQYF. The CDR3 coding sequence is TGTGCCAGCAACGGAGGAGGGGGGGTGGGGGAGACCCAGTACTTC.

The chain is built from TRBV5-4 and TRBJ2-7, with TRBD1 matching 8 bases. The CDR3 has 14 amino acids. Germline V gene sequence: CDR1 SGHNT, CDR2 YYREEE (reference sequence). V was clipped by 4 bases and J by 3 bases; unmatched bases: 6. CDR3 amino acids: CASSLGTGVYEQYF. Here the CDR3 DNA reads TGTGCCAGCAGCCTGGGGACAGGAGTCTACGAGCAGTACTTC.

This rearrangement joins TRBV6-1 to TRBJ1-3, with a possible D match to TRBD1 (5 bases). The germline V gene encodes CDR1 MNHNS and CDR2 SASEGT. This CDR3 has 17 residues. V lost 0 bases to trimming and J lost 4 bases, with 16 bases between them. The CDR3 coding sequence is TGTGCCAGCAGTGAAGCTGGAGGGACCTTTCTCGGAAACACCATATATTTT. This gives the protein CASSEAGGTFLGNTIYF.

The chain couples TRBV19 to TRBJ2-5; perhaps TRBD2 as D (6 bases). Deletions cut 5 bases from V and 2 bases from J, with 18 bases between. There are 16 residues in the CDR3. CDR1 is LNHDA, CDR2 SQIVND, per germline (reference sequence). The CDR3 loop is CASSSGALALQETQYF. The CDR3, as DNA: TGTGCCAGTAGTTCTGGAGCTCTAGCGCTTCAAGAGACCCAGTACTTC.

The rearrangement uses TRBV7-2 and TRBJ2-1; tentative D call: TRBD1 (6 bases). The ends were cut back, 4 bases at V and 5 bases at J, with 15 bases in the middle. Germline CDR1 is SGHTA and CDR2 is FQGNSA. The CDR3 covers 15 residues. CDR3 DNA: TGTGCCAGCAGCTCACAGGGCCTCCTAAACAATGAGCAGTTCTTC. It specifies CASSSQGLLNNEQFF.

V and J are TRBV27 and TRBJ1-5; TRBD1 aligns across 10 bases. The CDR3 consists of 15 residues. With 4 bases clipped from V and 0 bases from J, the junction kept 0 bases outside the gene matches. Germline CDR1 and CDR2: MNHEY and SMNVEV (reference sequence). The CDR3 reads CASSWTGGSNQPQHF. CDR3 DNA sequence: TGTGCCAGCAGTTGGACAGGGGGTAGCAATCAGCCCCAGCATTTT.

This rearrangement joins TRBV13 to TRBJ2-1; TRBD1 aligns across 7 bases. CDR3 length: 16 amino acids. J gave up 4 bases and V 5 bases, and 11 bases lay outside the gene matches. From germline, CDR1 is PRHDT and CDR2 FYEKMQ (reference sequence). CDR3 coding DNA: TGTGCCAGCAGCCCGACCTCGGGACAGAAGTACAATGAGCAGTTCTTC. Its protein product is CASSPTSGQKYNEQFF.

This clone was seen only once. One junction end does not reproduce the germline sequence, and a read error may be involved. Other DNA sequences within the sample encode an identical CDR3. CDR3 sequence: CASSLDPGYGYTF. In nucleotides, the CDR3 is TGTGCCAGTAGCTTAGATCCGGGCTATGGCTACACCTTC. The rearrangement uses TRBV11-2 and TRBJ1-2; D ambiguous. The CDR3 sequence is 13 residues long. The germline V gene encodes CDR1 SGHAT and CDR2 FQNNGV.

The chain combines TRBV28 with TRBJ1-5, with D tentatively TRBD1 (6 bases). CDR3 size: 16 residues. From germline, CDR1 is MDHEN and CDR2 SYDVKM. The V end lost 4 bases, the J end lost 2 bases, and 15 bases lay between the germline ends. This CDR3 is CASSSYGGPGNQPQHF. The CDR3 DNA is TGTGCCAGCAGTTCCTACGGGGGGCCGGGCAATCAGCCCCAGCATTTT.

Worth noting for this clone: Sequence at one end of the junction differs from germline and may be a read error. The V gene is TRBV7-9, the J gene TRBJ2-2; D perhaps matches TRBD2 (5 bases). The CDR3 runs to 16 residues. Germline V lookup: CDR1 SEHNR, CDR2 FQNEAQ (reference sequence). The CDR3 nucleotides are TGTTCCAGCAGCTTACCCGCTAGCTCGAACACCGGGGAGCTGTTTTTT. This sequence encodes CSSSLPASSNTGELFF.

The chain combines TRBV28 with TRBJ1-3; no clear D. CDR1 is MDHEN, CDR2 SYDVKM, per germline. V lost 2 bases and J 0 bases, leaving 8 bases between the germline ends. The CDR3 totals 15 residues. CDR3 sequence (DNA): TGTGCCAGCAGTTTAGACGGGAGCTCTGGAAACACCATATATTTT. This sequence encodes CASSLDGSSGNTIYF.

The rearrangement links TRBV18 to TRBJ1-2; D is unresolved. With 6 bases removed from V and 0 bases from J, the gap between germline ends came to 8 bases. The CDR3 consists of 13 residues. The germline V gene has CDR1 KGHSH and CDR2 LQKENI. CDR3 nucleotides: TGTGCCAGCTCTGGGCAGGCTAACTATGGCTACACCTTC. This sequence encodes CASSGQANYGYTF.

This clone appeared a single time. The chain employs TRBV5-8 and TRBJ1-5; no definite D call. The germline V gene encodes CDR1 SGHTS and CDR2 YDEGEE. The CDR3 spans 13 residues. The V and J ends lost 0 bases and 6 bases respectively, with 7 bases between them. The CDR3 protein is CASSLGLLQPQHF. As DNA, the CDR3 is TGTGCCAGCAGCTTGGGGCTTCTTCAGCCCCAGCATTTT.

This chain uses TRBV7-9 with TRBJ1-6, with 9 bases lining up with TRBD1. J gave up 10 bases and V 5 bases, and 18 bases lay outside the gene matches. The CDR3 has 18 amino acids. The germline gives CDR1 SEHNR, CDR2 FQNEAQ (reference sequence). CDR3 protein: CASSPNFGRDRENSPLHF. In DNA form, the CDR3 reads TGTGCCAGCAGCCCGAATTTTGGGAGGGACAGGGAGAACTCACCCCTCCACTTT.

This clone has more than one count but fewer than ten. V is TRBV19 and J is TRBJ1-5; a weak D match, TRBD1 (6 bases). CDR1 and CDR2 from the germline V gene are LNHDA and SQIVND (reference sequence). This CDR3 has 13 residues. The V end lost 6 bases, the J end lost 7 bases, and 13 bases lay between the germline ends. CDR3 residues: CASSSGASQPQHF. The DNA for the CDR3 is TGTGCCAGTAGCTCAGGGGCAAGCCAGCCCCAGCATTTT.

The CDR3 DNA reads as TGTGCCAGCAGGTTCACCTTAGCGGTCTTAGCCAAAAACATTCAGTACTTC. Translated, it gives CASRFTLAVLAKNIQYF. The rearrangement links TRBV5-8 to TRBJ2-4, with D perhaps TRBD2 (6 bases). V dropped 5 bases and J dropped 0 bases, with 18 bases sitting between them. From germline, CDR1 is SGHTS and CDR2 YDEGEE. This CDR3 has 17 residues.

The V and J genes are TRBV5-1 and TRBJ2-1, with D perhaps TRBD2 (6 bases). The ends were cut back, 3 bases at V and 6 bases at J, with 10 bases in the middle. Germline V lookup: CDR1 SGHRS, CDR2 YFSETQ. The CDR3 is 13 residues long. The CDR3: CASSSAGGNEQFF. CDR3 in DNA: TGCGCCAGCAGCTCGGCCGGGGGCAATGAGCAGTTCTTC.